A selection of T cell receptor beta chains follows, all from one sample in a study of T-cell memory formation after mild COVID-19. From the 5' RACE reads, TCRdb called clonotypes with MiXCR, one entry per CDR3 protein. Altogether around 150,000 distinct CDR3 sequences are present, around a tenth being singletons, with the ten largest covering 3.5% to 4%. Sequenced: PBMCs or a T cell subset sorted from them (not recorded which). Every receptor here comes from a man aged 18-30 years who had mild COVID-19 (a few samples of this study predate the infection). Cell type and time point are not known. Both conserved end residues are part of each CDR3. A D gene is named only where the DNA matches it firmly. Size values are once, few and many counts, or a class for expanded clones, and some rows have none.

- | TRBJ2-5 | - | TRBV7-3 | TGTGCCAGCTCCCCAACAGGGAGCCAAGAGACCCAGTACTTC | CASSPTGSQETQYF
many | TRBJ1-5 | - | TRBV20-1 | TGCAGTGCTAGAGCTGCTTCCGGGGCCCAGCATTTT | CSARAASGAQHF
- | TRBJ2-2 | - | TRBV20-1 | TGCAGTGCCCCCCGCCCGGGGGGCCGGGAGCTGTTTTTT | CSAPRPGGRELFF
few | TRBJ2-3 | - | TRBV6-1 | TGTGCCAGCAACCAACGACTAGGTGGGCAGTATTTT | CASNQRLGGQYF
many | TRBJ2-3 | TRBD2 | TRBV5-1 | TGCGCCAGCAGCTTCCTAGCGGGGATCACAGATACGCAGTATTTT | CASSFLAGITDTQYF
- | TRBJ1-1 | - | TRBV7-9 | TGTGCCAGCACCAGGCAGGGAGCGGTAAACACTGAAGCTTTCTTT | CASTRQGAVNTEAFF
- | TRBJ2-3 | - | TRBV9 | TGTGCCAGCAGCGTAGTTCGCGGCGCTAGCACAGATACGCAGTATTTT | CASSVVRGASTDTQYF
many | TRBJ2-3 | - | TRBV5-4 | TGTGCCAGCAGCTTCAGGGGAGGACCAGATACGCAGTATTTT | CASSFRGGPDTQYF
few | TRBJ1-6 | - | TRBV7-2 | TGTGCCAGCAGCTTAGCGGCAGGGGTCGGCTCACCCCTCCACTTT | CASSLAAGVGSPLHF
- | TRBJ1-5 | - | TRBV19 | TGTGCCAGTAGTCCAAGACCGCTAAATCAGCCCCAGCATTTT | CASSPRPLNQPQHF
few | TRBJ2-7 | - | TRBV5-6 | TGTGCCAGCACCCCGACAGGATCTGACGAGCAGTACTTC | CASTPTGSDEQYF
many | TRBJ1-1 | - | TRBV3-1 | TGTGCCAGCAGCCAACAAGGGAATACTGAAGCTTTCTTT | CASSQQGNTEAFF
few | TRBJ1-4 | TRBD1 | TRBV7-3 | TGTGCCAGCAGCTTAGGACAGGGGAGTCACGAAAAACTGTTTTTT | CASSLGQGSHEKLFF
few | TRBJ1-1 | - | TRBV12-3/TRBV12-4 | TGTGCCAGCAGTTTAGGCCCGGAAGCTTTCTTT | CASSLGPEAFF
- | TRBJ1-2 | - | TRBV4-2 | TGTGCCAGCAGCCAAGACCTCGGCAGTCCGTGGTATTTTTACACCTTC | CASSQDLGSPWYFYTF
- | TRBJ1-1 | - | TRBV5-6 | TGTGCCAGCAGCTTCGGGGGCCCCAACGGGGCTTTCTTT | CASSFGGPNGAFF
many | TRBJ2-5 | - | TRBV20-1 | TGCAGTGCTAGAGTCAGGGGAGAGACCCAGTACTTC | CSARVRGETQYF
few | TRBJ1-1 | - | TRBV7-2 | TGTGCCAGCAGTTTACGGCCTGGTGAAGCTTTCTTT | CASSLRPGEAFF
few | TRBJ1-2 | - | TRBV12-3/TRBV12-4 | TGTGCCAGCAGTGGAAGCGCATTCGATGGCTACACCTTC | CASSGSAFDGYTF
- | TRBJ2-2 | - | TRBV3-1 | TGTGCCAGCAGCTCCTCCGGGACCTCCGGGGAGCTGTTTTTT | CASSSSGTSGELFF
few | TRBJ1-2 | - | TRBV29-1 | TGCAGCGTTGATGAGGTCTTCGGGGGGGGCCGTGGCTACACCTTC | CSVDEVFGGGRGYTF
few | TRBJ1-3 | - | TRBV7-9 | TGTGCCAGCAGCTTACGCCACAAGGACTCTGGAAACACCATATATTTT | CASSLRHKDSGNTIYF
few | TRBJ1-5 | - | TRBV7-2 | TGTGCCAGCAGGCGGCCGCCCCAGCATTTT | CASRRPPQHF
- | TRBJ2-3 | TRBD1 | TRBV5-1 | TGCGCCAGCAGCCCACCGGGACAGGGGGCGATCACAGATACGCAGTATTTT | CASSPPGQGAITDTQYF
few | TRBJ2-1 | - | TRBV12-3/TRBV12-4 | TGTGCCAGCAGTTTACCGCAGGAAGGGGTCAATGAGCAGTTCTTC | CASSLPQEGVNEQFF
- | TRBJ2-1 | - | TRBV28 | TGTGCCAGCAGTACCCGGGGAAATGATTGGGAGCAGTTCTTC | CASSTRGNDWEQFF
- | TRBJ1-3 | TRBD1 | TRBV7-2 | TGTGCCAGCAGCCTAGACAGGGGGCGAAACACCATATATTTT | CASSLDRGRNTIYF
- | TRBJ1-5 | TRBD1 | TRBV9 | TGTGCCAGCAGCGTAGAGGGGGCGGGTCAGCCCCAGCATTTT | CASSVEGAGQPQHF
- | TRBJ2-1 | - | TRBV18 | TGTGCCAGCTCACCACCTGTCAGGGCTGAGCAGTTCTTC | CASSPPVRAEQFF
- | TRBJ1-1 | - | TRBV2 | TGTGCCAGGCAGAGGGGACGAGGTGCTGACGGGAGCACTGAAGCTTTCTTT | CARQRGRGADGSTEAFF
- | TRBJ2-7 | TRBD2 | TRBV5-1 | TGCGCCAGCAGCCTGGGACTAGCGGACTCCTACGAGCAGTACTTC | CASSLGLADSYEQYF
- | TRBJ1-1 | TRBD1 | TRBV9 | TGTGCCAGCAGCGTAGACCCCGGGACAGGGAGAGAAGCTTTCTTT | CASSVDPGTGREAFF
- | TRBJ1-5 | - | TRBV7-8 | TGTGCCAGCAGCTTAGTTCCAGGGGTCTCGGGCCAGCCCCAGCATTTT | CASSLVPGVSGQPQHF
few | TRBJ2-3 | - | TRBV20-1 | TGCAGTGAGTGGGATGCTAGCACAGATACGCAGTATTTT | CSEWDASTDTQYF